Listed below are T cell receptor beta chains from one sample, sequenced in a study of shared clonotypes between healthy human individuals. Clones were sequenced by immunoSEQ multiplex PCR, and TCRdb holds only the in-frame ones, with some missing. The sample includes around 500,000 clones, roughly 83% seen only once; the top ten take about 13%. The sample comprised PBMCs. Source of these receptors: a woman aged 40 to 55 in good health. Some clones in this sample may be carry-over from other donors' samples. Both conserved end residues are part of each CDR3. The D gene is left open where the match is weak. The listing skips clone size in some rows; elsewhere it reads once, few, many or a size class.

TRBJ1-1 | TRBV5-1 | NA | many | TGCGCCAGCAGCTTGGTGGGCACGGTTGAAGCTTTCTTT | CASSLVGTVEAFF
TRBJ2-5 | TRBV27 | TRBD1 | once | TGTGCCAGCAGTGACAGGGGGTTAACCCAAGAGACCCAGTACTTC | CASSDRGLTQETQYF
TRBJ1-2 | TRBV15 | TRBD1 | NA | TGTGCCACCAGCAGAGCCCCGGACAGGGGCCTCTATGGCTACACCTTC | CATSRAPDRGLYGYTF
TRBJ2-3 | TRBV10-3 | NA | NA | TGTGCCATCAGTGAGGGTACTAGGTTCAGACTTACAGATACGCAGTATTTT | CAISEGTRFRLTDTQYF
TRBJ2-1 | TRBV29-1 | NA | NA | TGCAGCGTTGAAAAGCCCTCGTACAATGAGCAGTTCTTC | CSVEKPSYNEQFF
TRBJ1-2 | TRBV2 | NA | NA | TGTGCCAGCAGTACGGGACCGCGCTATGGCTACACCTTC | CASSTGPRYGYTF
TRBJ2-7 | TRBV7-9 | TRBD1 | once | TGTGCCAGCAGCCCCCGGACAGGGGCCGTCTACGAGCAGTACTTC | CASSPRTGAVYEQYF
TRBJ2-3 | TRBV29-1 | TRBD1 | NA | TGCAGCATGACAGGGCCGGGTCGCACAGATACGCAGTATTTT | CSMTGPGRTDTQYF
TRBJ1-2 | TRBV12-5 | NA | NA | TGTGCTAGTGGGTACAGCCCCGGACGCTACACCTTC | CASGYSPGRYTF
TRBJ1-3 | TRBV10-3 | NA | NA | TGTGCCATCAGTCCCAGGGTCGGGTCTGGAAACACCATATATTTT | CAISPRVGSGNTIYF
TRBJ2-3 | TRBV29-1 | NA | NA | TGCAGCGTACTACGGACAGACACAGATACGCAGTATTTT | CSVLRTDTDTQYF
TRBJ2-1 | TRBV9 | TRBD1 | NA | TGTGCCAGCAGCGTAACAGGGGCTAATTCCTACAATGAGCAGTTCTTC | CASSVTGANSYNEQFF
TRBJ1-1 | TRBV6-5 | NA | few | TGTGCCAGCAGTTACCGACAGACCGCTGAAGCTTTCTTT | CASSYRQTAEAFF
TRBJ1-2 | TRBV28 | NA | NA | TGTGCCAGCGAAACCAACGGGGGCTACACCTTC | CASETNGGYTF
TRBJ2-7 | TRBV7-3 | NA | NA | TGTGCCAGCAGCCCTACAGGGTCGGGGGAGCAGTACTTC | CASSPTGSGEQYF
TRBJ2-1 | TRBV7-8 | NA | NA | TGTGCCAGCAGCCCCCCTGGCCGTGAGCAGTTCTTC | CASSPPGREQFF
TRBJ2-3 | TRBV7-8 | TRBD2 | NA | TGTGCCAGCAGCACAACCGGGACTAGCGCGGGCACAGATACGCAGTATTTT | CASSTTGTSAGTDTQYF
TRBJ2-5 | TRBV7-6 | TRBD1 | NA | TGTGCCAGCAGCCCCCCCGGGACAGGGCAGGAGACCCAGTACTTC | CASSPPGTGQETQYF
TRBJ2-3 | TRBV28 | NA | NA | TGTGCCAGCAGTTCTAAGCCCCAGGAGCCAGGGCAGTATTTT | CASSSKPQEPGQYF
TRBJ2-7 | TRBV5-3 | TRBD2 | NA | TGTGCCAGAAGCTCTGGGCAAACTCTAGCGGGAGCTTACCTCTCCTACGAGCAGTACTTC | CARSSGQTLAGAYLSYEQYF
TRBJ2-7 | TRBV4-2 | TRBD1 | NA | TGTGCCAGCAGCCAAGGGACAGGCTACGAGCAGTACTTC | CASSQGTGYEQYF
TRBJ2-7 | TRBV29-1 | TRBD1 | few | TGCAGCGTCCAGAGGGGACAGGGGGCCTACGAGCAGTACTTC | CSVQRGQGAYEQYF
TRBJ1-5 | TRBV29-1 | TRBD1 | NA | TGCAGCGCCCGGACAGGGTACGGCAATCAGCCCCAGCATTTT | CSARTGYGNQPQHF
TRBJ2-2 | TRBV9 | TRBD2 | NA | TGTGCCAGCAGCCCCCCTAGCGGGATCACTACCGGGGAGCTGTTTTTT | CASSPPSGITTGELFF
TRBJ2-7 | TRBV5-4 | NA | NA | TGTGCCAGCAGCCAGGGGTCGGATTACGAGCAGTACTTC | CASSQGSDYEQYF
TRBJ1-3 | TRBV6-6 | NA | NA | TGTGCCAGCAGTTACGCCACCTCTGGAAACACCATATATTTT | CASSYATSGNTIYF
TRBJ1-1 | TRBV10-1 | NA | NA | TGCGCCAGCAGCTCCCGCCCGGGGGCTTTCTTT | CASSSRPGAFF
TRBJ2-5 | TRBV7-2 | TRBD1 | NA | TGTGCCAGCAGTTCCTCGCCGGGACAGGGGTATGAGACCCAGTACTTC | CASSSSPGQGYETQYF
TRBJ2-7 | TRBV11-2 | TRBD2 | NA | TGTGCCAGCAGCCCCGGGACTAGCGGGAGGGTTTTC | CASSPGTSGRVF